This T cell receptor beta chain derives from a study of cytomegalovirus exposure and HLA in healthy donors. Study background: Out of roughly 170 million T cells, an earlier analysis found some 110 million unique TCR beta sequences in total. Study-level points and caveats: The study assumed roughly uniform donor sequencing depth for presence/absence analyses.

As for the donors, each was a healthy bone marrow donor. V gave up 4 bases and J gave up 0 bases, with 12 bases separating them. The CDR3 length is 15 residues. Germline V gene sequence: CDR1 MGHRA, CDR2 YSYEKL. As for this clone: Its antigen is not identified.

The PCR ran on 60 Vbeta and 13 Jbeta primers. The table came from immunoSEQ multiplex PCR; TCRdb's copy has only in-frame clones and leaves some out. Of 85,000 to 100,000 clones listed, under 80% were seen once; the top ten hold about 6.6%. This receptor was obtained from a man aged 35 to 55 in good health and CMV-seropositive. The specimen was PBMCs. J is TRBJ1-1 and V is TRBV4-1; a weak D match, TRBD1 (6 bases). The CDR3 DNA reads TGCGCCAGCAGCCTCGGACAGATCATGAACACTGAAGCTTTCTTT. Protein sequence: CASSLGQIMNTEAFF.